This record looks at one T cell receptor beta chain sequence and its context. The entry originates in a study of blood T cell repertoires in COVID-19. The wider study: Samples came from the United States, Italy and Spain, spanning acute and convalescent COVID-19. In each case, the material was cDNA or gDNA derived from T cells, B-cell-depleted T cells, or PBMCs.

The CDR3 is 15 residues long. Looked up from germline, CDR1 is SGHRS and CDR2 is YFSETQ. V lost 1 base to trimming and J lost 4 bases; unmatched junction nucleotides: 6. As originally analysed: The authors estimated nucleated cell counts from reference gene primer amplification. TCRdb's table, derived via immunoSEQ multiplex PCR, lists solely in-frame clones and lacks some. The V and J calls and the clone size are those of that table, but D and trimming were determined from the DNA. Altogether approximately 240,000 clones are present, about four fifths being singletons, with the ten largest covering 1.3%.

The TCR was taken from a woman in her 40s with acute COVID-19. Material for sequencing was PBMCs or T cells enriched from blood (not recorded which). The gene calls are TRBV5-1 and TRBJ2-3; 7 nucleotides line up with TRBD2. The CDR3 bases are TGCGCCAGCAGCTTGCTCGCGGGAGCCTCAGATACGCAGTATTTT. It yields the protein CASSLLAGASDTQYF.